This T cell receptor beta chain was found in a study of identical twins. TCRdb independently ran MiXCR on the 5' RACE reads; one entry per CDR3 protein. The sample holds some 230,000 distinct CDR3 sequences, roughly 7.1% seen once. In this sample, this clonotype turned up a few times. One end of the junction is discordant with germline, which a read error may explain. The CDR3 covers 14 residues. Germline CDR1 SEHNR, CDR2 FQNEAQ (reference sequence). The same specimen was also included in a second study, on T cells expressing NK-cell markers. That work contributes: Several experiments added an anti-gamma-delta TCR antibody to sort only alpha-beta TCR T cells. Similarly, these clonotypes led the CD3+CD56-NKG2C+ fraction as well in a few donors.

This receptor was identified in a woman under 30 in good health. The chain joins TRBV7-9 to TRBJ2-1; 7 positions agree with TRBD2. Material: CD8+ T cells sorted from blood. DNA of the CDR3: TGTGCCAGCAGCCTAGAGACTAGCTACTATGAGCAGTTCTTC. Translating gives CASSLETSYYEQFF.